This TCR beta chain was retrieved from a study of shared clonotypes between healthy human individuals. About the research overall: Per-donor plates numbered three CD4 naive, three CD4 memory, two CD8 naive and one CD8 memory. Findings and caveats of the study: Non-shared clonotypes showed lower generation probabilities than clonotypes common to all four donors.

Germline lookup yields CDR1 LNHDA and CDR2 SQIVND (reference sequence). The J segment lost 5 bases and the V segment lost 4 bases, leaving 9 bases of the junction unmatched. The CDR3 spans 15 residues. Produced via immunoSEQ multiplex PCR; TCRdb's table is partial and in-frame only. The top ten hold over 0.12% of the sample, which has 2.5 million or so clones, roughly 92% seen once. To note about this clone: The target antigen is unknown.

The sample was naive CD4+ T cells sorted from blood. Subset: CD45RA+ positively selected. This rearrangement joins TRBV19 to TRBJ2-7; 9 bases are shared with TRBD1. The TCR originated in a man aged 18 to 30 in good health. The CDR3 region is CASSNGGTGIHEQYF. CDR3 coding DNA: TGTGCCAGTAGTAATGGCGGGACAGGGATCCACGAGCAGTACTTC.